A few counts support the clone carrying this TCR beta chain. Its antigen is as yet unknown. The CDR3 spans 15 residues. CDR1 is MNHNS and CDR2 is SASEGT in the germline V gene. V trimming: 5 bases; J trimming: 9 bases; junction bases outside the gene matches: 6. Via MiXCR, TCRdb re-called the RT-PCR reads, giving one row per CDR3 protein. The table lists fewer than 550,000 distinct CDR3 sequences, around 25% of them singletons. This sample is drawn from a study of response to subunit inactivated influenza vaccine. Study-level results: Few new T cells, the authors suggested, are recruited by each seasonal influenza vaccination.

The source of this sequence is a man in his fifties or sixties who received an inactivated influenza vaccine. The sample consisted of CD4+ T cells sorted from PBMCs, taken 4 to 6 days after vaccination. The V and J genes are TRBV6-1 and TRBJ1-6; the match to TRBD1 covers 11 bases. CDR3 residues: CASSTGTGGGSPLHF. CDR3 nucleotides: TGTGCCAGCAGTACCGGGACAGGGGGAGGTTCACCCCTCCACTTT.